Shown below are 28 T cell receptor beta chains from a single sample sequenced in a study of shared clonotypes between healthy human individuals. TCRdb keeps only in-frame clones here, not all; method: immunoSEQ multiplex PCR. There are about 2.2 million clones in the sample; about 94% occur only once, and around 1.7% lies in the top ten. CD45RO-negative, CCR7-positively selected cells formed the naive CD8 fraction, excluding terminally differentiated effector memory CD45RA+ cells. Sequencing used naive CD8+ T cells from PBMCs. All receptors derive from a man aged 18 to 29 in good health. Some clones in this sample may be carry-over from other donors' samples.

J is TRBJ2-3 and V is TRBV11-2, with D possibly TRBD1 on 5 matching bases. The germline CDR1 and CDR2 sequences are SGHAT and FQNNGV. V was trimmed by 7 bases and J by 1 base, leaving 9 bases between them. CDR3 length: 13 amino acids. The CDR3 region is CASILGGTDTQYF. Written as DNA, the CDR3 is TGTGCCAGCATCCTAGGGGGCACAGATACGCAGTATTTT.

The chain joins TRBV30 to TRBJ1-1; D is ambiguous. The CDR3 totals 11 residues. Per germline, CDR1 GTSNPN and CDR2 SVGIG (reference sequence). Trimming pared 4 bases from V and 8 bases from J, leaving 11 bases between. Here the CDR3 DNA reads TGTGCCTGGATCAAGGGCGTGGAAGCTTTCTTT. It specifies CAWIKGVEAFF.

This sequence joins TRBV5-6 and TRBJ2-5; 9 bases line up with TRBD2. The J call is uncertain, as TRBJ2-7 better fits the DNA end. The CDR3 spans 13 residues. The germline gives CDR1 SGHDT, CDR2 YYEEEE. This chain's CDR3 is CATASGDSYEQYF. The CDR3 nucleotides are TGTGCCACTGCTAGCGGGGACTCCTACGAGCAGTACTTC.

This chain links TRBV13 with TRBJ2-5, with D unresolved. The CDR3 spans 12 residues. Germline V gene data show CDR1 as PRHDT and CDR2 as FYEKMQ (reference sequence). V was shortened by 4 bases and J by 5 bases, with 8 bases between the two germline ends. CDR3 residues: CASSSPAETQYF. DNA of the CDR3: TGTGCCAGCAGCTCCCCGGCCGAGACCCAGTACTTC.

V usage is TRBV10-1 and J usage is TRBJ2-2; D not resolved. Germline V CDR1 and CDR2: WNHNN, SYGVQD (reference sequence). This CDR3 spans 13 amino acids. V was trimmed by 6 bases and J by 2 bases, leaving 7 bases between them. CDR3 in DNA: TGCGCCAGCAGCTCTCTTAACACCGGGGAGCTGTTTTTT. Protein: CASSSLNTGELFF.

The chain employs TRBV6-5 and TRBJ2-2, with D unresolved. V was trimmed by 0 bases and J by 6 bases, leaving 11 bases between them. The CDR3 runs to 15 residues. CDR1 and CDR2 from the germline V gene are MNHEY and SVGAGI. The CDR3 protein is CASSYSSGIAGELFF. The DNA for the CDR3 is TGTGCCAGCAGTTACTCTTCGGGTATCGCCGGGGAGCTGTTTTTT.

This rearrangement joins TRBV30 to TRBJ2-1; 9 positions match TRBD1. CDR3 length: 15 amino acids. With V trimmed by 7 bases and J by 4 bases, 11 bases remained unmatched. The germline CDR1 and CDR2 sequences are GTSNPN and SVGIG (reference sequence). CDR3 DNA sequence: TGTGCCTCGGGACCCGGGACAGGGATTTACAATGAGCAGTTCTTC. Translating it yields CASGPGTGIYNEQFF.

J is TRBJ1-5 and V is TRBV4-1; D is unclear. CDR3 length: 16 amino acids. Germline assignment: CDR1 MGHRA and CDR2 YSYEKL. V dropped 0 bases and J dropped 0 bases, with 9 bases sitting between them. The CDR3 is CASSQETDHSNQPQHF. The CDR3 coding sequence is TGCGCCAGCAGCCAAGAAACAGATCATAGCAATCAGCCCCAGCATTTT.

This chain joins TRBV14 and TRBJ1-2, with a weak D call TRBD1 (5 bases). The CDR3 is 14 amino acids. V gave up 2 bases and J gave up 2 bases, with 9 bases separating them. From germline, CDR1 is SGHDN and CDR2 FVKESK. The CDR3 sequence: CASSQRQWNYGYTF. CDR3 nucleotides: TGTGCCAGCAGCCAACGACAGTGGAACTATGGCTACACCTTC.

The chain joins TRBV4-2 to TRBJ1-3; perhaps TRBD1 as D (5 bases). Trimming removed 1 base at V and 3 bases at J, with 10 bases between. Per germline, CDR1 LGHNA and CDR2 YNFKEQ. The CDR3 has 15 residues. In DNA, the CDR3 is TGTGCCAGCAGCCAAGGGGGGGGGAGTGGAAACACCATATATTTT. Amino acid sequence: CASSQGGGSGNTIYF.

A single count supports this clone. The chain recombines TRBV25-1 with TRBJ2-1, with TRBD1 identical over 12 bases. Trimming took 3 bases from V and 9 from J; bases not matched to a gene: 9. Germline values: CDR1 MGHDK, CDR2 SYGVNS. This CDR3 has 16 amino acids. CDR3 residues: CASSDWDRGLGGEQFF. CDR3 coding DNA: TGTGCCAGCAGTGATTGGGACAGGGGGCTGGGCGGTGAGCAGTTCTTC.

This clone was picked up a small number of times. The genes are TRBV28 and TRBJ2-7, with no clear D. The CDR3 loop spans 13 amino acids. The germline V gene encodes CDR1 MDHEN and CDR2 SYDVKM. V gave up 2 bases and J gave up 3 bases, with 8 bases separating them. CDR3 in amino acids: CASSLRSGYEQYF. CDR3 sequence (DNA): TGTGCCAGCAGTTTAAGGTCTGGCTACGAGCAGTACTTC.

This rearrangement joins TRBV28 to TRBJ2-3; either TRBD1 or TRBD2 may supply D (7 bases each). This CDR3 spans 18 amino acids. Germline V lookup: CDR1 MDHEN, CDR2 SYDVKM. Trimming pared 8 bases from V and 3 bases from J, leaving 27 bases between. The CDR3 region is CASEGQGVLAGITDTQYF. The CDR3 nucleotides read TGTGCCAGCGAAGGGCAGGGGGTATTAGCGGGCATAACAGATACGCAGTATTTT.

The V gene is TRBV19, the J gene TRBJ1-3; TRBD1 might be the D (5 bases). Germline lookup yields CDR1 LNHDA and CDR2 SQIVND (reference sequence). Trimming took off 0 bases at V and 0 bases at J, with 15 bases between the two ends. The CDR3 is made up of 18 amino acids. The DNA of the CDR3 is TGTGCCAGTAGTATAGATTGGCGACAGCGAATCTCTGGAAACACCATATATTTT. This sequence encodes CASSIDWRQRISGNTIYF.

The chain uses TRBV19 and TRBJ2-1, with TRBD2 matching over 7 bases. Germline V gene lookup returns CDR1 LNHDA and CDR2 SQIVND (reference sequence). This CDR3 region has 15 residues. J gave up 2 bases and V 3 bases, and 4 bases lay outside the gene matches. The CDR3 sequence is CASSMTSLPYNEQFF. CDR3 DNA sequence: TGTGCCAGTAGTATGACTAGCCTTCCCTACAATGAGCAGTTCTTC. The full variable domain, completed using reference TRBV19 and TRBJ2-1, is DGGITQSPKYLFRKEGQNVTLSCEQNLNHDAMYWYRQDPGQGLRLIYYSQIVNDFQKGDIAEGYSVSREKKESFPLTVTSAQKNPTAFYLCASSMTSLPYNEQFFGPGTRLTVL.

The rearrangement links TRBV7-2 to TRBJ2-5; D remains ambiguous. With the DNA end fitting TRBJ2-7 better, the J assignment may be wrong. Germline V CDR1 and CDR2: SGHTA, FQGNSA. This CDR3 comprises 12 residues. This CDR3 is CASTIPSYEQYF. In DNA, the CDR3 is TGTGCCAGCACCATACCCTCCTACGAGCAGTACTTC.

V gene TRBV27 combines with J gene TRBJ2-1; D uncertain. The CDR3 has 16 amino acids. Germline V lookup: CDR1 MNHEY, CDR2 SMNVEV (reference sequence). Trimming left V 0 bases short and J 0 bases short, with 9 bases between. The CDR3 loop is CASSLSLMGSYNEQFF. CDR3 coding DNA: TGTGCCAGCAGTTTATCGCTCATGGGCTCCTACAATGAGCAGTTCTTC.

This chain links TRBV11-3 with TRBJ1-4, with TRBD1 matching over 7 bases. CDR1 is SGHNT and CDR2 is YENEEA in the germline V gene. J was trimmed by 10 bases and V by 5 bases; bases with no gene match: 13. CDR3 length: 15 residues. CDR3 DNA sequence: TGTGCCAGCAGCCCCACAGGGGACCCTACTGGAAAACTGTTTTTT. Protein: CASSPTGDPTGKLFF. Based on the CDR3 plus reference TRBV11-3 and TRBJ1-4, the full variable domain is EAGVVQSPRYKIIEKKQPVAFWCNPISGHNTLYWYLQNLGQGPELLIRYENEEAVDDSQLPKDRFSAERLKGVDSTLKIQPAELGDSAVYLCASSPTGDPTGKLFFGSGTQLSVL.

J is TRBJ2-1 and V is TRBV27, with D perhaps TRBD2 (6 bases). Germline values: CDR1 MNHEY, CDR2 SMNVEV (reference sequence). V was cut by 4 bases and J by 3 bases, with 7 bases left in between. CDR3 length: 13 residues. This chain's CDR3 is CASSWDFYNEQFF. The CDR3 nucleotides are TGTGCCAGCAGTTGGGACTTCTACAATGAGCAGTTCTTC.

The CDR3: CASSLDILSYEQYF. In DNA, the CDR3 is TGTGCCAGCAGCTTGGACATCCTCTCCTACGAGCAGTACTTC. This chain links TRBV7-9 with TRBJ2-5; weak D call: TRBD1 (5 bases). The end of the DNA aligns better with TRBJ2-7, so the J call may be wrong. The CDR3 is 14 amino acids. CDR1 and CDR2 (germline): SEHNR, FQNEAQ (reference sequence).

The chain joins TRBV27 to TRBJ2-5, with a weak D call TRBD2 (6 bases). The V gene lost 7 bases and the J gene lost 1 base, with 19 bases spanning the gap. The germline gives CDR1 MNHEY, CDR2 SMNVEV (reference sequence). The CDR3 contains 16 residues. CDR3 sequence reads: CASTHRRAGLQETQYF. Here the CDR3 DNA reads TGTGCCAGCACCCACCGGAGGGCAGGTCTCCAAGAGACCCAGTACTTC.

V gene TRBV14 combines with J gene TRBJ2-7; perhaps TRBD1 as D (6 bases). The CDR3 has 17 amino acids. CDR1 SGHDN and CDR2 FVKESK come from the germline V gene. V was clipped by 0 bases and J by 2 bases, with 17 bases between them. The CDR3 protein is CASSQDRSRGPAYEQYF. For the CDR3, the DNA is TGTGCCAGCAGCCAAGATAGGAGCAGGGGACCTGCCTACGAGCAGTACTTC.

The chain carries TRBV19 and TRBJ2-1; D not resolved. V lost 3 bases to trimming and J lost 7 bases, with 10 bases between them. This CDR3 spans 13 amino acids. The V gene's germline CDR1 is LNHDA and CDR2 SQIVND (reference sequence). The CDR3 coding sequence is TGTGCCAGTAGTATGATTGTGGGGAATGAGCAGTTCTTC. Encoded protein: CASSMIVGNEQFF.

The V gene is TRBV7-9, the J gene TRBJ1-1; D unclear. The germline gives CDR1 SEHNR, CDR2 FQNEAQ (reference sequence). The CDR3 consists of 12 residues. The V end was cut by 3 bases, the J end by 5 bases, with 7 bases between. The CDR3 region has the DNA TGTGCCAGCAGCTTTCGCCCAACTGAAGCTTTCTTT. The encoded protein is CASSFRPTEAFF.

V and J are TRBV7-6 and TRBJ1-1; no definite D call. CDR3 size: 16 residues. V dropped 1 base and J dropped 2 bases, with 14 bases sitting between them. Germline loops: CDR1 SGHVS, CDR2 FNYEAQ. CDR3 coding DNA: TGTGCCAGCAGCTTAGGTGTGGGCCCCCTCAACACTGAAGCTTTCTTT. As protein: CASSLGVGPLNTEAFF.

This chain links TRBV6-1 with TRBJ2-5; TRBD1 is a possible D gene (5 bases). V was trimmed by 5 bases and J by 1 base, leaving 11 bases between them. The CDR3 has 14 amino acids. The V gene's germline CDR1 is MNHNS and CDR2 SASEGT. CDR3 DNA sequence: TGTGCCAGCAGTAAAAGCAGGGTCCAAGAGACCCAGTACTTC. This encodes CASSKSRVQETQYF.

DNA for the CDR3: TGTGCCAGCAGTTTAAGGCCAATTGGTCAGCCCCAGCATTTT. Translating gives CASSLRPIGQPQHF. The rearrangement joins TRBV28 to TRBJ1-5; D is uncertain. This CDR3 has 14 amino acids. Per the germline V gene, CDR1 is MDHEN and CDR2 is SYDVKM. Trimming pared 2 bases from V and 6 bases from J, leaving 11 bases between.

This chain connects TRBV7-9 to TRBJ2-5; unclear D gene. The CDR3 consists of 14 residues. The V end lost 1 base, the J end lost 3 bases, and 9 bases lay between the germline ends. The V gene's germline CDR1 is SEHNR and CDR2 FQNEAQ (reference sequence). This chain's CDR3 is CASSLGWQEETQYF. DNA of the CDR3: TGTGCCAGCAGCTTAGGGTGGCAGGAAGAGACCCAGTACTTC.